The source of this T cell receptor (beta chain) is a study of cytomegalovirus exposure and HLA in healthy donors. In the PCR, 60 Vbeta and 13 Jbeta primers were used. This table comes from immunoSEQ multiplex PCR, and its TCRdb copy is limited to in-frame clones, with some not included. Of around 150,000 clones in the sample, 60% to 75% were seen once. Study-level points and caveats: Reportedly, fewer N-insertions than the approximately 690-donor mean appeared in an Asian-associated ancestry cluster in a later analysis.

Points on this clone: Antigen: not known.

The J segment lost 3 bases and the V segment lost 5 bases, leaving 6 bases of the junction unmatched. Germline CDR1 reads LGHNT; CDR2 reads FRNRAP. There are 14 residues in the CDR3. V usage is TRBV12-5 and J usage is TRBJ2-7; 8 nucleotides align to TRBD1. The sequence came from a human donor in good health. Sequenced: PBMCs. Here the CDR3 reads CASGETDRDYEQYF. In DNA form, the CDR3 reads TGTGCTAGTGGTGAGACGGACAGGGACTACGAGCAGTACTTC. The full variable domain, in which reference TRBV12-5 and TRBJ2-7 provide the parts outside the CDR3, is DARVTQTPRHKVTEMGQEVTMRCQPILGHNTVFWYRQTMMQGLELLAYFRNRAPLDDSGMPKDRFSAEMPDATLATLKIQPSEPRDSAVYFCASGETDRDYEQYFGPGTRLTVT.